This T cell receptor beta chain was captured by sequencing in a study of cytomegalovirus exposure and HLA in healthy donors. General study points: Later analysis showed most CMV-associated TCR beta chains appearing HLA-restricted.

The PCR employed 60 Vbeta primers together with 13 Jbeta primers. The protocol was immunoSEQ multiplex PCR, while the TCRdb copy is restricted to in-frame clones and leaves out a portion. The repertoire has 150,000 to 200,000 clones, roughly 80% of them found once; the top ten carry roughly 9.7%. This CDR3 has 14 amino acids. The V and J ends lost 4 bases and 8 bases, in that order; junction bases with no gene match: 8. Germline CDR1 reads LGHNA; CDR2 reads YNFKEQ. On this clone itself: No antigen is known for it.

This chain connects TRBV4-2 to TRBJ2-1; TRBD1 aligns across 7 bases. The sequenced sample consisted of PBMCs. The TCR was taken from a man aged 18 to 29 in good health and CMV-seropositive. The CDR3 region is CASSPDRFEDEQFF. In nucleotides, the CDR3 is TGTGCCAGCAGCCCGGACAGGTTTGAAGATGAGCAGTTCTTC.